This TCR beta chain comes out of a study of Ad26.COV2.S vaccination and SARS-CoV-2 variants. Overall study results and limits: The authors reported substantial breadth in spike-specific CD8+ and CD4+ T cell responses after vaccination.

As for this clone: Its antigen is still unknown.

Clones were sequenced by immunoSEQ multiplex PCR, and TCRdb holds only the in-frame ones, with some missing. Of a few hundred thousand clones in the sample, approximately 83% were seen once. Treatment denoted: roughly 18 received Ad26.COV2.S at low or high dose, single or two shots; about 5 received placebo; per-sample allocation not given. Samples were taken on day 63 after the first vaccine or placebo injection. The CDR3 is 13 residues long. CDR1 and CDR2 (germline): SGHNT, YENEEA. Trimming took 6 bases from V and 6 from J, leaving 15 bases between them. This sequence joins TRBV11-3 and TRBJ2-7; D is undetermined. This TCR came from a person aged 18 to 59 who received the Ad26.COV2.S COVID-19 vaccine or a placebo. Sequenced material: peripheral blood, taken in a trial of Ad26.COV2.S vaccine versus placebo. CDR3 sequence reads: CASSSTGLGEQYF. CDR3 bases: TGTGCCAGCAGTAGCACCGGCCTCGGCGAGCAGTACTTC.